This passage covers 31 T cell receptor beta chains from one sample sequenced in a study of early T cells in non-severe SARS-CoV-2 infection. Via MiXCR, TCRdb re-called the 5' RACE reads, giving one row per CDR3 protein. The sample lists tens of thousands of distinct CDR3 sequences, approximately 5.9% occurring once. The specimen comprised whole blood, sampled at baseline. The receptors stem from an adult who was a healthcare worker with PCR-confirmed SARS-CoV-2 infection or an uninfected control (not recorded which).

The sample holds many counts of this clonotype. V gene TRBV7-2 combines with J gene TRBJ2-5, with TRBD2 identical over 14 bases. Germline V gives CDR1 SGHTA, CDR2 FQGNSA. The CDR3 has 15 amino acids. The ends lost 7 bases at V and 5 bases at J; junction bases unmatched: 6. The DNA of the CDR3 is TGTGCCAGCACCCGGGGACTAGCGGGAGTGGAGACCCAGTACTTC. It specifies CASTRGLAGVETQYF.

This clonotype was recorded at least ten times. The genes are TRBV12-3 or TRBV12-4 and TRBJ1-6, with unresolved D. The CDR3 runs 12 residues. The V end lost 4 bases, the J end lost 11 bases, and 9 bases lay between the germline ends. CDR3 in DNA: TGTGCCAGCAGTTACTTGGCGGCACCCCTCCACTTT. Amino acid sequence: CASSYLAAPLHF.

This chain joins TRBV3-1 and TRBJ2-5; unclear D gene. CDR1 LGHDT and CDR2 YNNKEL come from the germline V gene (reference sequence). The germline V and J ends were trimmed by 3 bases and 4 bases, with 12 bases remaining between them. The CDR3 runs to 14 residues. CDR3 amino acids: CASSHFGPAETQYF. Written as DNA, the CDR3 is TGTGCCAGCAGCCACTTCGGACCAGCAGAGACCCAGTACTTC.

This clonotype was detected many times. The V gene is TRBV7-3, the J gene TRBJ2-2; the match to TRBD1 covers 7 bases. This CDR3 has 18 amino acids. Per germline, CDR1 SGHTA and CDR2 FQGTGA. J gave up 1 base and V 5 bases, and 13 bases lay outside the gene matches. DNA of the CDR3: TGTGCCAGCAGCCCCACCAGGGATGGGACAGAGAACACCGGGGAGCTGTTTTTT. Residues: CASSPTRDGTENTGELFF. Full variable domain (outside the CDR3, taken from reference TRBV7-3 and TRBJ2-2): GAGVSQTPSNKVTEKGKYVELRCDPISGHTALYWYRQSLGQGPEFLIYFQGTGAADDSGLPNDRFFAVRPEGSVSTLKIQRTERGDSAVYLCASSPTRDGTENTGELFFGEGSRLTVL.

This clonotype was detected many times. CDR3 region: CSARAGEGHGYTF. The CDR3 DNA reads as TGCAGTGCTAGAGCGGGGGAAGGTCACGGCTACACCTTC. The chain carries TRBV20-1 and TRBJ1-2, with TRBD1 as a possible D gene (5 bases). The CDR3 is 13 residues long. Germline assignment: CDR1 DFQATT and CDR2 SNEGSKA (reference sequence). Trimming took 1 base from V and 8 from J, leaving 14 bases between them.

This clonotype appeared many times. This chain links TRBV19 with TRBJ2-1; 8 bases agree with TRBD2. V shed 0 bases, J shed 10 bases, and the junction held 2 bases outside the gene matches. The CDR3 is 13 residues long. Germline loops: CDR1 LNHDA, CDR2 SQIVND (reference sequence). CDR3 sequence (DNA): TGTGCCAGTAGTATAGAACTAGCGGAGGAGCAGTTCTTC. Protein sequence: CASSIELAEEQFF.

This clonotype was picked up many times. The rearrangement links TRBV27 to TRBJ1-6; D not resolved. Germline-derived CDR1 and CDR2 are MNHEY and SMNVEV (reference sequence). This CDR3 is built from 17 residues. Trimming shortened V by 6 bases and J by 3 bases, and 18 bases separated the two germline ends. CDR3 in DNA: TGTGCCAGCAGCCCGAACCCCGACAACATCTATAATTCACCCCTCCACTTT. Encoded protein: CASSPNPDNIYNSPLHF.

This clonotype occurred many times. The V gene is TRBV30, the J gene TRBJ1-3; TRBD1 is a possible D gene (6 bases). V was shortened by 8 bases and J by 2 bases, with 13 bases between the two germline ends. The CDR3 sequence is 13 residues long. Germline V CDR1 and CDR2: GTSNPN, SVGIG (reference sequence). CDR3 protein: CARGAGAGNTIYF. The CDR3 nucleotides are TGTGCCCGCGGGGCAGGGGCTGGAAACACCATATATTTT.

This clonotype came up many times. This chain joins TRBV20-1 and TRBJ2-5; maybe TRBD2 (6 bases). Per germline, CDR1 DFQATT and CDR2 SNEGSKA (reference sequence). The ends were cut back, 4 bases at V and 1 base at J, with 16 bases in the middle. The CDR3 spans 15 residues. The CDR3: CSAIIVAERQETQYF. The CDR3 coding sequence is TGCAGTGCTATCATTGTAGCGGAACGCCAAGAGACCCAGTACTTC.

The sample holds many counts of this clonotype. V usage is TRBV27 and J usage is TRBJ1-1; 8 bases align to TRBD1. CDR1 is MNHEY and CDR2 is SMNVEV in the germline V gene (reference sequence). J was trimmed by 1 base and V by 6 bases; bases with no gene match: 13. This CDR3 region has 17 residues. In DNA, the CDR3 is TGTGCCAGCAGCCACGCGGGACAGGACCTCACGAACACTGAAGCTTTCTTT. It codes for CASSHAGQDLTNTEAFF.

This clonotype was recorded at least ten times. The chain uses TRBV19 and TRBJ2-2; D remains unclear. The CDR3 length is 14 residues. Per the germline V gene, CDR1 is LNHDA and CDR2 is SQIVND (reference sequence). Between the trimmed V and J ends, which lost 6 bases and 3 bases, there was a span of 11 bases. CDR3 nucleotides: TGTGCCAGTAGCGGCCCCGGCGACACCGGGGAGCTGTTTTTT. This translates into CASSGPGDTGELFF.

As regards this clonotype: Likely a read error: the CDR3 ends without its conserved phenylalanine or tryptophan. V is TRBV29-1 and J is TRBJ2-1; D may match TRBD1 or TRBD2 (7 bases each). This CDR3 is 16 amino acids long. Trimming pared 5 bases from V and 7 bases from J, leaving 24 bases between. Germline V gene lookup returns CDR1 SQVTM and CDR2 ANQGSEA. The CDR3 DNA reads TGCAGCGTTTTTGAGGGACAACCCAGGGGGGGGAATGAGCAGTTCCTC. As protein: CSVFEGQPRGGNEQFL.

At least ten counts were recorded for this clonotype. The V and J genes are TRBV11-3 and TRBJ2-1; 9 nucleotides line up with TRBD2. V shed 5 bases, J shed 10 bases, and the junction held 12 bases outside the gene matches. The CDR3 contains 15 residues. CDR1 and CDR2 from the germline V gene are SGHNT and YENEEA. This CDR3 reads CASSTGSGRPPEQFF. The CDR3 DNA is TGTGCCAGCAGCACGGGGAGCGGGAGGCCCCCGGAGCAGTTCTTC.

This clonotype was recorded a few times. A much larger clone sits a single nucleotide away, making a read error possible. This rearrangement joins TRBV5-5 to TRBJ2-1, with TRBD2 as a possible D gene (5 bases). Germline CDR1 is SGHKS and CDR2 is YYEKEE (reference sequence). This CDR3 spans 13 amino acids. The CDR3 is CVSSLDFSPDPFF. CDR3 DNA: TGTGTCAGCAGCTTGGACTTCTCCCCCGATCCGTTCTTC. Combining the CDR3 with reference TRBV5-5 and TRBJ2-1 gives the whole variable domain DAGVTQSPTHLIKTRGQQVTLRCSPISGHKSVSWYQQVLGQGPQFIFQYYEKEERGRGNFPDRFSARQFPNYSSELNVNALLLGDSALYLCVSSLDFSPDPFFGPGTRLTVL.

This clonotype was detected many times. V gene TRBV20-1 combines with J gene TRBJ2-3; possible D gene TRBD1, 6 bases. This CDR3 has 15 amino acids. Germline V gives CDR1 DFQATT, CDR2 SNEGSKA (reference sequence). V was cut by 3 bases and J by 5 bases, with 18 bases left in between. The CDR3 DNA reads as TGCAGTGCTAGGACCGGGGTCAACAGGGTAGATACGCAGTATTTT. It encodes CSARTGVNRVDTQYF.

This clonotype occurred many times. CDR3 bases: TGCAGTGCTAGAGTCCAGCGCGCGATCACAGATACGCAGTATTTT. Amino acids: CSARVQRAITDTQYF. The genes are TRBV20-1 and TRBJ2-3; D uncertain. The CDR3 sequence is 15 residues long. V was pared by 1 base and J by 2 bases, with 13 bases between. Germline lookup yields CDR1 DFQATT and CDR2 SNEGSKA (reference sequence).

This clonotype was seen ten or more times. This chain uses TRBV28 with TRBJ1-5; tentative D call: TRBD1 (6 bases). This CDR3 is 14 amino acids long. V lost 9 bases to trimming and J lost 1 base, with 13 bases between them. Germline V gives CDR1 MDHEN, CDR2 SYDVKM. The CDR3 DNA sequence: TGTGCCAGTGGGTGGGGGCCCAGCAATCAGCCCCAGCATTTT. Translated, it gives CASGWGPSNQPQHF.

The rearrangement uses TRBV20-1 and TRBJ1-2; tentatively, D is TRBD1 (5 bases). Germline CDR1 reads DFQATT; CDR2 reads SNEGSKA (reference sequence). Trimming shortened V by 2 bases and J by 4 bases, and 17 bases separated the two germline ends. The CDR3 is 15 residues long. CDR3 nucleotides: TGCAGTGCTAGACCTGGGACCGACACGCCCTATGGCTACACCTTC. Amino acid sequence: CSARPGTDTPYGYTF.

The CDR3 reads CASSLSGGDYEQYF. CDR3 DNA: TGTGCCAGCAGTTTATCGGGCGGGGACTACGAGCAGTACTTC. The rearrangement uses TRBV28 and TRBJ2-7; D is perhaps TRBD2 (6 bases). CDR3 length: 14 amino acids. Trimming removed 1 base from V and 3 bases from J, with 10 bases in between. Germline loops: CDR1 MDHEN, CDR2 SYDVKM.

The chain recombines TRBV27 with TRBJ1-6; D call uncertain. The CDR3 runs to 14 residues. V was clipped by 7 bases and J by 2 bases, with 9 bases between them. Per the germline V gene, CDR1 is MNHEY and CDR2 is SMNVEV (reference sequence). The CDR3 region is CASMREAYNSPLHF. CDR3 DNA: TGTGCCAGCATGAGGGAGGCCTATAATTCACCCCTCCACTTT.

Ten or more counts support this clonotype. V gene TRBV6-6 combines with J gene TRBJ1-5, with D maybe TRBD1 (5 bases). V was clipped by 8 bases and J by 4 bases, with 18 bases between them. The CDR3 extends over 15 amino acids. Germline values: CDR1 MNHNY, CDR2 SVGAGI (reference sequence). CDR3 region: CASGRRDGFNQPQHF. CDR3 DNA sequence: TGTGCCAGCGGGCGCCGGGACGGGTTTAATCAGCCCCAGCATTTT.

This clonotype was seen at least ten times. This chain joins TRBV9 and TRBJ1-5, with 8 bases lining up with TRBD1. With V trimmed by 7 bases and J by 2 bases, 11 bases remained unmatched. Germline loops: CDR1 SGDLS, CDR2 YYNGEE. The CDR3 is made up of 16 amino acids. The CDR3 sequence: CASGRAGGGGNQPQHF. DNA for the CDR3: TGTGCCAGCGGCAGGGCAGGGGGCGGTGGCAATCAGCCCCAGCATTTT.

There are a few counts of this clonotype. This rearrangement joins TRBV3-1 to TRBJ2-7; 8 bases are shared with TRBD2. The trim removed 2 bases at V and 3 bases at J, leaving 3 bases unmatched. Germline V gene lookup returns CDR1 LGHDT and CDR2 YNNKEL (reference sequence). The CDR3 sequence is 14 residues long. CDR3 sequence reads: CASSQRGGGYEQYF. DNA of the CDR3: TGTGCCAGCAGCCAACGGGGGGGAGGCTACGAGCAGTACTTC.

This clonotype was detected a few times. V and J are TRBV20-1 and TRBJ2-3; D gene ambiguous. The CDR3 contains 11 residues. V was shortened by 2 bases and J by 2 bases, with 2 bases between the two germline ends. Germline V gene data show CDR1 as DFQATT and CDR2 as SNEGSKA (reference sequence). This CDR3 reads CSARLTDTQYF. The CDR3, as DNA: TGCAGTGCTAGACTCACAGATACGCAGTATTTT.

This clonotype was seen ten or more times. The chain is built from TRBV10-3 and TRBJ2-7; D might be TRBD2 (5 bases). Deletions cut 5 bases from V and 7 bases from J, with 12 bases between. Looked up from germline, CDR1 is ENHRY and CDR2 is SYGVKD. The CDR3 covers 12 residues. The CDR3, as DNA: TGTGCCATCAGTTACAGTTCGGGGGAGCAGTACTTC. Protein sequence: CAISYSSGEQYF.

V is TRBV20-1 and J is TRBJ1-2, with a tentative D call TRBD1 (5 bases). The CDR3 length is 12 residues. Germline V gene data show CDR1 as DFQATT and CDR2 as SNEGSKA (reference sequence). The germline V and J ends were trimmed by 8 bases and 2 bases, with 12 bases remaining between them. As DNA, the CDR3 is TGCAGTCCACGGGACCAAAACTATGGCTACACCTTC. Protein product: CSPRDQNYGYTF.

This clonotype was observed at least ten times. The chain links TRBV2 to TRBJ2-1; 8 bases are a match to TRBD1. Germline CDR1 reads SNHLY; CDR2 reads FYNNEI. V lost 6 bases and J lost 0; bases outside the gene matches: 4. The CDR3 contains 15 residues. The CDR3: CASRGDRSSYNEQFF. The CDR3 DNA reads TGTGCCAGCAGGGGGGACAGGAGCTCCTACAATGAGCAGTTCTTC.

Ten or more counts support this clonotype. The chain combines TRBV30 with TRBJ2-5; D remains ambiguous. Looked up from germline, CDR1 is GTSNPN and CDR2 is SVGIG (reference sequence). This CDR3 region has 13 residues. Trimming pared 0 bases from V and 4 bases from J, leaving 9 bases between. The CDR3 DNA is TGTGCCTGGAGTGTTTCAGGATTAGAGACCCAGTACTTC. Protein product: CAWSVSGLETQYF.

The table lists this clonotype with many counts. The chain carries TRBV12-3 or TRBV12-4 and TRBJ2-7, with 10 bases that match TRBD2. This CDR3 comprises 15 residues. The trim removed 5 bases at V and 9 bases at J, leaving 13 bases unmatched. CDR3 coding DNA: TGTGCCAGCAGTCCACCGGCTAGCGGGAGTATAGTGCAGTACTTC. It encodes CASSPPASGSIVQYF.

At least ten counts were recorded for this clonotype. This sequence joins TRBV19 and TRBJ1-4, with 9 positions matching TRBD1. This CDR3 has 15 amino acids. The junction had 11 bases not matched to a gene; V was cut back by 7 bases and J by 8 bases. Germline V CDR1 and CDR2: LNHDA, SQIVND (reference sequence). The CDR3 coding sequence is TGTGCCAGTAATACAGAGACAGGGGGGAAGGAAAAACTGTTTTTT. Residues: CASNTETGGKEKLFF.

This clonotype was detected ten times or more. The chain combines TRBV10-1 with TRBJ2-5; 10 bases fit TRBD2. Trimming removed 6 bases from V and 5 bases from J; junction bases left unmatched: 6. CDR3 length: 14 residues. From germline, CDR1 is WNHNN and CDR2 SYGVQD (reference sequence). CDR3 bases: TGCGCCAGCAGCGCTAGCGGGAGACCGGAGACCCAGTACTTC. Protein sequence: CASSASGRPETQYF.